This T cell receptor (beta chain) appears in the sequencing data of a study of blood T cell repertoires in COVID-19. For the study at large: Italy, Spain and the United States were the sources of the convalescent and acute COVID-19 samples.

This clone was recorded once. All enrollees were roughly 18 to 90 years old and from approximately 25 US areas. The study assigned cohorts using participant-reported clinical history. All recovered Cohort 3 donors got two negative PCRs, got clearance, or saw symptom resolution. Germline values: CDR1 LNHDA, CDR2 SQIVND (reference sequence). V lost 11 bases and J lost 1, with 14 bases in between. The CDR3 length is 13 residues. The method was immunoSEQ multiplex PCR; TCRdb's version includes in-frame clones alone and lacks a portion of them. Here the sample spans 150,000 to 250,000 clones, around 87% being singletons.

Sequencing was carried out using PBMCs or T cells enriched from blood (not recorded which). The sequence was obtained from a woman in her 30s who had recovered from COVID-19. J is TRBJ2-5 and V is TRBV19; D is perhaps TRBD2 (7 bases). CDR3 nucleotides: TGTGCCGCGCAAGGGGGGGGCCAAGAGACCCAGTACTTC. Translated, it gives CAAQGGGQETQYF.